The T cell receptor (beta chain) under discussion was sequenced for a study of T cells in Graves' hyperthyroidism and ophthalmopathy. General study results and limits: Among thyroid clonotypes expanded above 0.001, most also appeared in blood. The model predicted ophthalmopathy a median around seven months before onset.

In the case of this clonotype: No antigen is known for it.

For Graves' hyperthyroidism to be stable, ophthalmopathy could not progress within 18 months. On the basis of clinical symptoms, serum thyroxine and TRAb, thyroid ultrasound and orbital computed tomography, diagnoses were made. Amplified TCR beta CDR3 regions came from RNA transcripts. The primer set for the first-round RT-PCR of the TCR CDR3 was HTBI. MiXCR, run by TCRdb on the multiplex PCR reads, gives a single entry per CDR3 protein. The table records more than 500,000 distinct CDR3 sequences, approximately 15% of them present only once. The V gene's germline CDR1 is DFQATT and CDR2 SNEGSKA (reference sequence). The CDR3 extends over 12 amino acids. V shed 6 bases, J shed 7 bases, and the junction held 6 bases outside the gene matches.

The chain uses TRBV20-1 and TRBJ1-5, with TRBD1 matching over 7 bases. This receptor was obtained from a woman in her 40s with Graves' hyperthyroidism. The specimen sequenced was blood. This CDR3 is CSADQGGQPQHF. The CDR3 DNA follows: TGCAGTGCCGATCAGGGGGGGCAGCCCCAGCATTTT.